The rows below give T cell receptor beta chains drawn from one sample of a study of early T cells in non-severe SARS-CoV-2 infection. Using its own MiXCR run on the 5' RACE reads, TCRdb lists one record per CDR3 protein. The sample gives tens of thousands of distinct CDR3 sequences, 12% of which show up once; 2.6% is in the top ten. The sequenced sample was whole blood. These receptors all stem from an adult who was a healthcare worker with PCR-confirmed SARS-CoV-2 infection or an uninfected control (not recorded which). Each CDR3 is given with its conserved first and last residue. The D gene is left open where the match is weak. Part of the rows lack a size; the others show once, few, many or a class for expanded clones.

TRBD1	TRBV29-1	many	14	TRBJ2-7	TGCAGCGTTGAAGCCCGGGACAGGGACTCCAAACAGTACTTC	CSVEARDRDSKQYF
-	TRBV29-1	many	14	TRBJ2-1	TGCAGCTTAACCCCAGGCGCGGTCTACAATGAGCAGTTCTTC	CSLTPGAVYNEQFF
-	TRBV27	few	15	TRBJ1-2	TGTGCCAGCAGTTTGACTGGAGCCCTGGGCTATGGCTACACCTTC	CASSLTGALGYGYTF
TRBD2	TRBV29-1	-	13	TRBJ2-1	TGCAGCGTCGGGACTAGCGCCTACAATGAGCAGTTCTTC	CSVGTSAYNEQFF
TRBD1	TRBV12-3/TRBV12-4	many	15	TRBJ2-1	TGTGCCAGCAGTTCCGGGACAGGGTTTTACAATGAGCAGTTCTTC	CASSSGTGFYNEQFF
-	TRBV5-1	few	16	TRBJ1-4	TGCGCCAGCAGCTTACCATCCGGGACATTAAATGAAAAACTGTTTTTT	CASSLPSGTLNEKLFF
TRBD1	TRBV15	many	15	TRBJ2-5	TGTGCCACCAGCAGATCAGGACAGGGAGAAGAGACCCAGTACTTC	CATSRSGQGEETQYF
-	TRBV28	-	13	TRBJ1-2	TGTGCCAGCAGTTTAGAGCTCGATCGGGGCTACACCTTC	CASSLELDRGYTF
-	TRBV20-1	many	14	TRBJ1-5	TGCAGTGCTAGTGGTCTGGGCATTGGGCAGCCCCAGCATTTT	CSASGLGIGQPQHF
-	TRBV27	-	13	TRBJ1-4	TGTGCCAGCAGTCCATATTTAACGGAAAAACTGTTTTTT	CASSPYLTEKLFF
-	TRBV5-6	few	13	TRBJ2-7	TGTGCCAGCAGCTTGGGCAGCCTGTACGAGCAGTACTTC	CASSLGSLYEQYF
TRBD2	TRBV7-2	-	14	TRBJ2-7	TGTGCCAGCAGCCCGACTAGCGGGGACTACGAGCAGTACTTC	CASSPTSGDYEQYF
-	TRBV5-1	many	16	TRBJ1-1	TGCGCCAGCAGCTTGATGTCAGGGCGGAGGAACACTGAAGCTTTCTTT	CASSLMSGRRNTEAFF
TRBD2	TRBV9	-	16	TRBJ2-5	TGTGCCAGCAGCCCAGGACTAGCGGGGGCCCAAGAGACCCAGTACTTC	CASSPGLAGAQETQYF
-	TRBV7-2	many	13	TRBJ2-3	TGTGCCAGCAGTCTACAATACACAGATACGCAGTATTTT	CASSLQYTDTQYF
TRBD1	TRBV6-5	few	12	TRBJ2-7	TGTGCCAGCAGTCGGGACAGGGTCGAGCAGTACTTC	CASSRDRVEQYF
-	TRBV5-4	many	14	TRBJ1-1	TGTGCCAGCAGAAGGACAGCAACTAACACTGAAGCTTTCTTT	CASRRTATNTEAFF
-	TRBV28	few	13	TRBJ2-4	TGTGCCAGCAGTTATCTAGCCAAAAACATTCAGTACTTC	CASSYLAKNIQYF
-	TRBV29-1	few	10	TRBJ2-3	TGCAGCGCCGGCCAGGATACGCAGTATTTT	CSAGQDTQYF
TRBD2	TRBV13	-	15	TRBJ2-1	TGTGCCAGCAGCTTACTCGCGGGGGGGCCCCATGAGCAGTTCTTC	CASSLLAGGPHEQFF
-	TRBV5-5	many	16	TRBJ2-5	TGTGCCAGCTCTTTGGTAACACCGACCATACAAGAGACCCAGTACTTC	CASSLVTPTIQETQYF
TRBD2	TRBV29-1	many	12	TRBJ2-3	TGCAGCGTTGGGACTAGCGGAGATACGCAGTATTTT	CSVGTSGDTQYF